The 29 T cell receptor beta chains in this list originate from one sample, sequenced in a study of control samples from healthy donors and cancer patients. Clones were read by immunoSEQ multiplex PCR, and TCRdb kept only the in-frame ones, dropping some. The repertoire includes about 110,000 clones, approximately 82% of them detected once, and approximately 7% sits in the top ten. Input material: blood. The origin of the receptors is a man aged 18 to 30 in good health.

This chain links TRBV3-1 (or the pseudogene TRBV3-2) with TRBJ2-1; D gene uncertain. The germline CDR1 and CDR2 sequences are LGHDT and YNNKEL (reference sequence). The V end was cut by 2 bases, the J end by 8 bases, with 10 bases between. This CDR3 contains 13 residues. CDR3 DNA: TGTGCCAGCAGCCAACTTATGGGATATGAGCAGTTCTTC. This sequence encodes CASSQLMGYEQFF.

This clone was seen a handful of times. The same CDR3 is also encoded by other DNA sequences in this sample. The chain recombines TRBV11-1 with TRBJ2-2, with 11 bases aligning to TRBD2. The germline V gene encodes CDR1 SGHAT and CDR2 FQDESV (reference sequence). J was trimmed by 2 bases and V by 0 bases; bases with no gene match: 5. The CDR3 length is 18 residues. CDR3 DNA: TGTGCCAGCAGCTTAGCTCCAGGACTAGCGGGCAACACCGGGGAGCTGTTTTTT. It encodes CASSLAPGLAGNTGELFF. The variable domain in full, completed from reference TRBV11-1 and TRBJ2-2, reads EAEVAQSPRYKITEKSQAVAFWCDPISGHATLYWYRQILGQGPELLVQFQDESVVDDSQLPKDRFSAERLKGVDSTLKIQPAELGDSAMYLCASSLAPGLAGNTGELFFGEGSRLTVL.

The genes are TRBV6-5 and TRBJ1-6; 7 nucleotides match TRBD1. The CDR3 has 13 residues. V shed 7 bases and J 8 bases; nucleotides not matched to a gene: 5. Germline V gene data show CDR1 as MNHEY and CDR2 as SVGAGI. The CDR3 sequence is CASNSQGYSPLHF. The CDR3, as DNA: TGTGCCAGCAATTCACAGGGGTATTCACCCCTCCACTTT.

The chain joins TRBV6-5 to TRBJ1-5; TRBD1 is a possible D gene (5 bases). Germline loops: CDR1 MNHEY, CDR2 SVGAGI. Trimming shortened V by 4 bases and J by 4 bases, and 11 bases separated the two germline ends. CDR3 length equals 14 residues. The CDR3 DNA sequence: TGTGCCAGCAGTTTGGGGCAGCATAATCAGCCCCAGCATTTT. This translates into CASSLGQHNQPQHF.

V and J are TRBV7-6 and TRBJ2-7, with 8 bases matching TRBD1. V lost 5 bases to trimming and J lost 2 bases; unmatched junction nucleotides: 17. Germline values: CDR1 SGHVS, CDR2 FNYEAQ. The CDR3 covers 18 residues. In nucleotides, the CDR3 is TGTGCCAGCAGCGCGATATTTTACGGACAGGGAAGCGCCTACGAGCAGTACTTC. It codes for CASSAIFYGQGSAYEQYF.

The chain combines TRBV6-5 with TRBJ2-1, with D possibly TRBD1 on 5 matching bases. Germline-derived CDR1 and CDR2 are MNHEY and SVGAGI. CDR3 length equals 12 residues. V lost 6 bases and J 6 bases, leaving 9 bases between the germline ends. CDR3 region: CASRGVLNEQFF. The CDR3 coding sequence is TGTGCCAGCAGAGGGGTCCTCAATGAGCAGTTCTTC.

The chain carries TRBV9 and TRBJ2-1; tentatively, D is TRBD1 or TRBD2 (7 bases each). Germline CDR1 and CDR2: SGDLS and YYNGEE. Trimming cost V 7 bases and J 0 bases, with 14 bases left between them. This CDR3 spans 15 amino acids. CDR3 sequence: CASQGGTASYNEQFF. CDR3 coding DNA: TGTGCCAGCCAGGGGGGGACAGCCTCCTACAATGAGCAGTTCTTC.

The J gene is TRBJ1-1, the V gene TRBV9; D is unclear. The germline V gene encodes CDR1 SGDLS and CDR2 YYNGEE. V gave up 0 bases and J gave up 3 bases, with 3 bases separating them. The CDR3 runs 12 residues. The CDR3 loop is CASSVVDTEAFF. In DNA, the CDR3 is TGTGCCAGCAGCGTAGTCGACACTGAAGCTTTCTTT.

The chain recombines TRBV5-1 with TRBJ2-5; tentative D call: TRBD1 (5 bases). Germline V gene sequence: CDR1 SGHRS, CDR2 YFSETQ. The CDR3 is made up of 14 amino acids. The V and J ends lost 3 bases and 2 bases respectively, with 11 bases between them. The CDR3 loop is CASSSVTEQETQYF. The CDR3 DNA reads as TGCGCCAGCAGCTCGGTGACAGAACAAGAGACCCAGTACTTC.

The CDR3 DNA is TGTGCCAGCAGCCAAGATGACGGCCCCCAGGGGCGCGAGCAGTACTTC. Translation: CASSQDDGPQGREQYF. This chain uses TRBV4-2 with TRBJ2-7; D possibly corresponds to TRBD1 (6 bases). Trimming shortened V by 0 bases and J by 6 bases, and 18 bases separated the two germline ends. Germline V lookup: CDR1 LGHNA, CDR2 YNFKEQ. The CDR3 contains 16 residues.

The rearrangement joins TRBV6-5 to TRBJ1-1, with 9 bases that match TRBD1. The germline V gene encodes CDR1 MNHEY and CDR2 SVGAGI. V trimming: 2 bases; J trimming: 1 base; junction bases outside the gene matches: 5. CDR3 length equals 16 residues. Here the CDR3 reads CASSYLGTGWNTEAFF. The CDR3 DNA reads TGTGCCAGCAGTTACCTCGGGACAGGGTGGAACACTGAAGCTTTCTTT.

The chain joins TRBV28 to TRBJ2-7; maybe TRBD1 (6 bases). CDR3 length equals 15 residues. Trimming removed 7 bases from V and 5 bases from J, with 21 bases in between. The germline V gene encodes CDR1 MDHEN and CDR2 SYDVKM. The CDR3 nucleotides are TGTGCCAGCAACTTCTTACAGGGATTCGTGCACGAGCAGTACTTC. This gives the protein CASNFLQGFVHEQYF.

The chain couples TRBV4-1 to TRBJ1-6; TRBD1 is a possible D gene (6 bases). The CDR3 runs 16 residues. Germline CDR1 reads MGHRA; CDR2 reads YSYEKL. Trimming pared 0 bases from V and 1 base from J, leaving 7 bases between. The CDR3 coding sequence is TGCGCCAGCAGCCAAGAAAGGGGGTCCTATAATTCACCCCTCCACTTT. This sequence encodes CASSQERGSYNSPLHF.

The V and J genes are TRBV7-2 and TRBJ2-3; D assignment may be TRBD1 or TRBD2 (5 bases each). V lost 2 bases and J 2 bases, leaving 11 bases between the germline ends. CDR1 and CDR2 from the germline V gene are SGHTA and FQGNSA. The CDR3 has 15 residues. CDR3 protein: CASSLFGTSTDTQYF. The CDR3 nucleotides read TGTGCCAGCAGCTTATTCGGGACCTCCACAGATACGCAGTATTTT.

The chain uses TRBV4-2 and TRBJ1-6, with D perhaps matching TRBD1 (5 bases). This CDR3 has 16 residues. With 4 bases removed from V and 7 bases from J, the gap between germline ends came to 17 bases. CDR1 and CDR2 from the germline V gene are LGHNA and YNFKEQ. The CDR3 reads CASSLIRQGQNSPLHF. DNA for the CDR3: TGTGCCAGCAGCCTCATCCGGCAGGGTCAAAATTCACCCCTCCACTTT.

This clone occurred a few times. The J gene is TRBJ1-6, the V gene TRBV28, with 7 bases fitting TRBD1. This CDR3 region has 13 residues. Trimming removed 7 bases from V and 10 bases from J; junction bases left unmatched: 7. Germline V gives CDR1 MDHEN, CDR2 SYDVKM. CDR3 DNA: TGTGCCAGCATTGCAGGGGGAGGGTCACCCCTCCACTTT. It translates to CASIAGGGSPLHF. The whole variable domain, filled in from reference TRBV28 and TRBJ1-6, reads DVKVTQSSRYLVKRTGEKVFLECVQDMDHENMFWYRQDPGLGLRLIYFSYDVKMKEKGDIPEGYSVSREKKERFSLILESASTNQTSMYLCASIAGGGSPLHFGNGTRLTVT.

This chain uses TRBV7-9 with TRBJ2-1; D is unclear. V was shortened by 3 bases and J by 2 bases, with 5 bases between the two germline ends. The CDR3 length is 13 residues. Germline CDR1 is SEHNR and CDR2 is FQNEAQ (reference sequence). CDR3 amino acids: CASSFDTYNEQFF. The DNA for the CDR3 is TGTGCCAGCAGCTTTGACACCTACAATGAGCAGTTCTTC.

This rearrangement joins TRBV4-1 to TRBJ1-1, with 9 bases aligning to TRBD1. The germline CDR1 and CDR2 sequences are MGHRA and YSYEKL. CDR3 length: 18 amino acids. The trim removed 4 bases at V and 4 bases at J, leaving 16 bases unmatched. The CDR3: CASSRLIGTGWVSTEAFF. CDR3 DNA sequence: TGCGCCAGCAGCCGCCTAATTGGGACAGGGTGGGTGAGCACTGAAGCTTTCTTT.

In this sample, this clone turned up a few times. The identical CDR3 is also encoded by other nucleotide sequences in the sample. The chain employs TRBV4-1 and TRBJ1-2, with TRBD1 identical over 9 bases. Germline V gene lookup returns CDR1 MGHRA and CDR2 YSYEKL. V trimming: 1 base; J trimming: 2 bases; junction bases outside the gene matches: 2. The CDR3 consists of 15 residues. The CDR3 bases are TGCGCCAGCAGCCAAGGGACAGGGGACAACTATGGCTACACCTTC. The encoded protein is CASSQGTGDNYGYTF.

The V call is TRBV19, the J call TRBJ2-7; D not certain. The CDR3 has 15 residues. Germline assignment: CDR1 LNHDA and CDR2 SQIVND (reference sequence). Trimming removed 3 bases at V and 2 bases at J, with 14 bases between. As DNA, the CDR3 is TGTGCCAGTAGTATTAGAACCGCGCCGGCCTACGAGCAGTACTTC. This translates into CASSIRTAPAYEQYF.

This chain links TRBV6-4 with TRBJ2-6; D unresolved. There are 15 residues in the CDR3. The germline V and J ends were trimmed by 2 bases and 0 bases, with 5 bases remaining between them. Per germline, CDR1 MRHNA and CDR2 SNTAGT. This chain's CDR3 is CASSDKTSGANVLTF. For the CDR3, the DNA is TGTGCCAGCAGTGACAAAACCTCTGGGGCCAACGTCCTGACTTTC.

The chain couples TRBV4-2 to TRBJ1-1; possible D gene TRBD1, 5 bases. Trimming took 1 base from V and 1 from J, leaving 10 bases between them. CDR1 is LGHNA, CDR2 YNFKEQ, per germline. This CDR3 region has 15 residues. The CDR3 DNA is TGTGCCAGCAGCCAAGGCATACAGGAGAACACTGAAGCTTTCTTT. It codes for CASSQGIQENTEAFF.

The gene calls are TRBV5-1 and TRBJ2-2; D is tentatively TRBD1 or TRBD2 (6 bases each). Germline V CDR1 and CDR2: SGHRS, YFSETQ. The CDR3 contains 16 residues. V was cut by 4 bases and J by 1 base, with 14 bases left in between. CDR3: CASSLPGAGNTGELFF. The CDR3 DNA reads TGCGCCAGCAGCCTCCCGGGGGCAGGGAACACCGGGGAGCTGTTTTTT.

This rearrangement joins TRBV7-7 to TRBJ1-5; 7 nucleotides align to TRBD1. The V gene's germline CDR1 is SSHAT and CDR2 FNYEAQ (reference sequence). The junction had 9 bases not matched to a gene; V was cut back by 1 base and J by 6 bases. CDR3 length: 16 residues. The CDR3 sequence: CASSLGSGQDSQPQHF. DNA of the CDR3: TGTGCCAGCAGCTTAGGGAGCGGACAGGACAGTCAGCCCCAGCATTTT.

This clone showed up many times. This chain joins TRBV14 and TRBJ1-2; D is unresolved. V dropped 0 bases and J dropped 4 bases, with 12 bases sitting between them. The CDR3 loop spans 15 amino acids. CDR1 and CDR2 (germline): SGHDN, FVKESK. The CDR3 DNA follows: TGTGCCAGCAGCCAAGACGCAACAGCGTCCTATGGCTACACCTTC. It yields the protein CASSQDATASYGYTF.

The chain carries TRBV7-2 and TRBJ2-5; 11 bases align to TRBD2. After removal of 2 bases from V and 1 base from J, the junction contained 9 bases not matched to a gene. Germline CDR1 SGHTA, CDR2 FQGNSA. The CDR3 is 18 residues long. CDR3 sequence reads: CASSLRASGGKFQETQYF. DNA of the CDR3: TGTGCCAGCAGCTTAAGGGCTAGCGGGGGGAAATTCCAAGAGACCCAGTACTTC.

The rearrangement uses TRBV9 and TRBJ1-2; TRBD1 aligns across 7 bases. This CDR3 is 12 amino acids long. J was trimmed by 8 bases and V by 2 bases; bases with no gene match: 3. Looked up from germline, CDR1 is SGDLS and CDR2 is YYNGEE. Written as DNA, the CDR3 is TGTGCCAGCAGCGTGACAGGGATCGGCTACACCTTC. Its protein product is CASSVTGIGYTF.

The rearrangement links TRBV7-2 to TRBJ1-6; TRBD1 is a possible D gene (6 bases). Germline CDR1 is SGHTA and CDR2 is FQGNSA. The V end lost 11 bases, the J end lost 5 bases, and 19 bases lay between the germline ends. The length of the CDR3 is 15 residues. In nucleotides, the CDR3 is TGTGCCTCCGGAGGGTGGACAGATAATAATTCACCCCTCCACTTT. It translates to CASGGWTDNNSPLHF.

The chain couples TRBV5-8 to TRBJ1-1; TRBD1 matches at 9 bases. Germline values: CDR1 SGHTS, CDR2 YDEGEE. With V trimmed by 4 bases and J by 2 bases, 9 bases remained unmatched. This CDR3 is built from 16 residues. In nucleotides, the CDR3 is TGTGCCAGCAGCCCCGGACAGGGGAGGTTTAACACTGAAGCTTTCTTT. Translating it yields CASSPGQGRFNTEAFF.